This T cell receptor beta chain was sequenced for a study of blood T cells in healthy people across ages. Whole-study context: Every two T cells gave about one barcoded beta molecule via template switching. Overall study results and limits: PBMCs were not sorted, which prevented a conclusive comparison of naive versus antigen-experienced cells.

The germline V and J ends were trimmed by 2 bases and 8 bases, with 18 bases remaining between them. This CDR3 has 15 residues. CDR1 is DFQATT and CDR2 is SNEGSKA in the germline V gene (reference sequence). A second 7 to 11 cycle PCR used barcoded and J-beta primers. The yield of each sample was at least 2.5 million CDR3-containing paired-end reads. TCRdb independently ran MiXCR on the 5' RACE reads; one entry per CDR3 protein. The data contain hundreds of thousands of distinct CDR3 sequences, roughly half of them singletons. In the case of this clonotype: Its antigen is not known.

The V call is TRBV20-1, the J call TRBJ1-4; no clear D. The TCR was taken from a woman of 80 years or more in good health. The sequenced sample consisted of blood. The CDR3: CSARNPRTSGEKLFF. DNA of the CDR3: TGCAGTGCTAGAAACCCCAGAACGTCGGGCGAAAAACTGTTTTTT.